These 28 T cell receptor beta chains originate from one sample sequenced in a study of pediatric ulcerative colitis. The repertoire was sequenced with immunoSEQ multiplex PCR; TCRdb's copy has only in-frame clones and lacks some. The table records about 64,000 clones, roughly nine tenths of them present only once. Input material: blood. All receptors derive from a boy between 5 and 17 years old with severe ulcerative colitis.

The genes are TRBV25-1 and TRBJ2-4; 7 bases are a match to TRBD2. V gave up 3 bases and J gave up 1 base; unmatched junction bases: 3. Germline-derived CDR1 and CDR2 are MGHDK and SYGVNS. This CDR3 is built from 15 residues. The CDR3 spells CASSDVRGAKNIQYF. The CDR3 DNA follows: TGTGCCAGCAGTGATGTGCGGGGGGCCAAAAACATTCAGTACTTC.

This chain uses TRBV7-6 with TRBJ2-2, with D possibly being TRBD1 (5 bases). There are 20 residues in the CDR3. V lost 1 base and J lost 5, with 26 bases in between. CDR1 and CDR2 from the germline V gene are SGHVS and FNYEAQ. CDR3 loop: CASSLVKSDIALGWTGELFF. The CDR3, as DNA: TGTGCCAGCAGCTTAGTAAAATCGGACATCGCTCTTGGTTGGACCGGGGAGCTGTTTTTT.

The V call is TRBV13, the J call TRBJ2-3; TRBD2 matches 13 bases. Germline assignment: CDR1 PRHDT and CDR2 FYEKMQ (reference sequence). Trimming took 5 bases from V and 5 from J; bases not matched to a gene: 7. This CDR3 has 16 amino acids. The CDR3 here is CASSVTGLAGQDTQYF. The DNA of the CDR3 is TGTGCCAGCAGCGTAACGGGACTAGCGGGGCAAGATACGCAGTATTTT.

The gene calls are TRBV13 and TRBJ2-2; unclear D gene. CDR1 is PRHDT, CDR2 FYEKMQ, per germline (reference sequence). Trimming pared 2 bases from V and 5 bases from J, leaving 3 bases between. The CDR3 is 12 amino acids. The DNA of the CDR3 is TGTGCCAGCAGCTTACAAACCGGGGAGCTGTTTTTT. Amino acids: CASSLQTGELFF.

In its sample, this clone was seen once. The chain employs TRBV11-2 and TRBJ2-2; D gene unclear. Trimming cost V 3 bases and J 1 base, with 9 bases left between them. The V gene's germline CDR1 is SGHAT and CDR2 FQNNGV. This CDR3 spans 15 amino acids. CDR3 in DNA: TGTGCCAGCAGCTTGGGCTACTTGAACACCGGGGAGCTGTTTTTT. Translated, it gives CASSLGYLNTGELFF.

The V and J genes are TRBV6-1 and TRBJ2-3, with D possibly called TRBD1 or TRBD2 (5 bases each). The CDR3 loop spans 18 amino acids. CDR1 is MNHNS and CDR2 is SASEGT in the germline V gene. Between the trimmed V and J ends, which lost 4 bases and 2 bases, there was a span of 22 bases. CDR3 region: CASSAQLVRDGNTDTQYF. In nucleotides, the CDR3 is TGTGCCAGCAGTGCCCAATTAGTTCGGGACGGAAACACAGATACGCAGTATTTT.

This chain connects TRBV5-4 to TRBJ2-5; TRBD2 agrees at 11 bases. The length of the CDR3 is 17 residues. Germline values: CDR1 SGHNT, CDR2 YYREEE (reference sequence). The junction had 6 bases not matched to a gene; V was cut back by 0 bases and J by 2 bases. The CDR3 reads CASSLGLAGKTQETQYF. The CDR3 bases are TGTGCCAGCAGCTTGGGACTAGCGGGGAAAACTCAAGAGACCCAGTACTTC.

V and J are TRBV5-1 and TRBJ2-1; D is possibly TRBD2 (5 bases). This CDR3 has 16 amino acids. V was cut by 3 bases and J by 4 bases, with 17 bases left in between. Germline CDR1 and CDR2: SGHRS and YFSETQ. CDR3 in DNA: TGCGCCAGCAGCTGGCGAGCGGAGGCGGTGTACAATGAGCAGTTCTTC. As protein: CASSWRAEAVYNEQFF.

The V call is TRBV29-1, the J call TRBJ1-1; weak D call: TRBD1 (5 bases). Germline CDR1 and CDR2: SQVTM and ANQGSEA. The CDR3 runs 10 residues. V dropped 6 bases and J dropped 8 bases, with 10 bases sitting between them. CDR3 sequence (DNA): TGCAGCGTGGGACCGGGCGAAGCTTTCTTT. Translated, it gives CSVGPGEAFF.

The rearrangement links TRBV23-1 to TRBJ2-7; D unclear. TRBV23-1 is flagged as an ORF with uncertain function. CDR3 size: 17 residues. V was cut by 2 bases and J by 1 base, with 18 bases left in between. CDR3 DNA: TGCGCCAGCAGTCAAAATGGACCCCGAACGTGGTCCTACGAGCAGTACTTC. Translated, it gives CASSQNGPRTWSYEQYF.

The CDR3 nucleotides are TGTGCCAGCAGCCCCGATATAATGAACACTGAAGCTTTCTTT. Residues: CASSPDIMNTEAFF. V and J are TRBV11-1 and TRBJ1-1; D is uncertain. Per germline, CDR1 SGHAT and CDR2 FQDESV (reference sequence). V gave up 5 bases and J gave up 0 bases, with 10 bases separating them. The CDR3 contains 14 residues.

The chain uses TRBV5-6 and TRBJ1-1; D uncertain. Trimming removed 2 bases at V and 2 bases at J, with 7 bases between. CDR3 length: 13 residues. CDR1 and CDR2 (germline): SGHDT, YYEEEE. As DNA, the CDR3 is TGTGCCAGCAGCTTTTGGTACAACACTGAAGCTTTCTTT. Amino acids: CASSFWYNTEAFF.

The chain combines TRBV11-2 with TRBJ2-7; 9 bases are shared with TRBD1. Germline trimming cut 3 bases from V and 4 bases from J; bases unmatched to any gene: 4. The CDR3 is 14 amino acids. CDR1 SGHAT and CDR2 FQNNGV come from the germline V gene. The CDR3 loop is CASSLGTGFYEQYF. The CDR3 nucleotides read TGTGCCAGCAGCTTGGGGACAGGGTTTTACGAGCAGTACTTC.

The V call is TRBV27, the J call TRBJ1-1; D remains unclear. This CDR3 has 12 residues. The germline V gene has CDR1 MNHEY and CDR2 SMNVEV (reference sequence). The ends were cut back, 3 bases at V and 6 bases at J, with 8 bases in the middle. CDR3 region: CASSLFGAEAFF. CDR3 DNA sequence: TGTGCCAGCAGTTTGTTCGGGGCTGAAGCTTTCTTT.

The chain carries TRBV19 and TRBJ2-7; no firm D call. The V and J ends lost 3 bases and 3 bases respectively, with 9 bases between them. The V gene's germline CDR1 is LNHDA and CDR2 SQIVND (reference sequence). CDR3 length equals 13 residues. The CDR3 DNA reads TGTGCCAGTAGTATGAACAGCTTCTACGAGCAGTACTTC. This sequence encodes CASSMNSFYEQYF. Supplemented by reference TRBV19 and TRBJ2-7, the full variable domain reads DGGITQSPKYLFRKEGQNVTLSCEQNLNHDAMYWYRQDPGQGLRLIYYSQIVNDFQKGDIAEGYSVSREKKESFPLTVTSAQKNPTAFYLCASSMNSFYEQYFGPGTRLTVT.

The CDR3 reads CAWSVDSLNTEAFF. CDR3 nucleotides: TGTGCCTGGAGTGTAGACAGTCTGAACACTGAAGCTTTCTTT. The rearrangement links TRBV30 to TRBJ1-1; tentatively, D is TRBD1 (5 bases). Germline values: CDR1 GTSNPN, CDR2 SVGIG (reference sequence). The CDR3 contains 14 residues. The germline V and J ends were trimmed by 0 bases and 0 bases, with 8 bases remaining between them.

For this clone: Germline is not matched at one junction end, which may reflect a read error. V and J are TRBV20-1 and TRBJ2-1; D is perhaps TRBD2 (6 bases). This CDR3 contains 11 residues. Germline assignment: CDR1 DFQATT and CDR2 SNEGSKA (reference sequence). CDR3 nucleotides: TGCAGTGCTGCCCAAGGGACTCTAAGACTCTTC. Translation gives CSAAQGTLRLF.

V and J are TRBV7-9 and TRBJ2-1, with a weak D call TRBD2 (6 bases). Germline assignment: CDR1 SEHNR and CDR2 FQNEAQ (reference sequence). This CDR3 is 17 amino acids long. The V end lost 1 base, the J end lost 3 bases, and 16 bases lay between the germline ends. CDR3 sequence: CASSLVRTGVGYNEQFF. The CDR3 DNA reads TGTGCCAGCAGCTTAGTTAGGACGGGAGTGGGCTACAATGAGCAGTTCTTC.

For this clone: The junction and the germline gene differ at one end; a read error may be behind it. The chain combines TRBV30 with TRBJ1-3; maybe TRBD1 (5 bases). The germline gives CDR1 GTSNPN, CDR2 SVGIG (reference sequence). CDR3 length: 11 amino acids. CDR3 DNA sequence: TGTGCCTGGAGTTTTGAACGGGACTGTCATTTT. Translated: CAWSFERDCHF. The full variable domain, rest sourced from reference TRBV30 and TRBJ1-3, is SQTIHQWPATLVQPVGSPLSLECTVEGTSNPNLYWYRQAAGRGLQLLFYSVGIGQISSEVPQNLSASRPQDRQFILSSKKLLLSDSGFYLCAWSFERDCHFGEGSWLTVV.

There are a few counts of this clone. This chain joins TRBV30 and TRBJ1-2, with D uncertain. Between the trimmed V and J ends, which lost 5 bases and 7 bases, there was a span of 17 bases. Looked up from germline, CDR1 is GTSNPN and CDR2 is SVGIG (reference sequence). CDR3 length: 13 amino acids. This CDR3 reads CAWDLRTGLGYTF. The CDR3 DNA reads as TGTGCCTGGGACCTAAGGACGGGTCTTGGCTACACCTTC. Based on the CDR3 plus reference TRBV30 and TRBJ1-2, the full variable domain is SQTIHQWPATLVQPVGSPLSLECTVEGTSNPNLYWYRQAAGRGLQLLFYSVGIGQISSEVPQNLSASRPQDRQFILSSKKLLLSDSGFYLCAWDLRTGLGYTFGSGTRLTVV.

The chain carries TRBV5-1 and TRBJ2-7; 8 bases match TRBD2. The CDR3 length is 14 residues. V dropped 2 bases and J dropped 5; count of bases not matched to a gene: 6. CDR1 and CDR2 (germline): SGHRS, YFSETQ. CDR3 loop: CASSLAGERDEQYF. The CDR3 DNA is TGCGCCAGCAGCTTAGCGGGAGAACGAGACGAGCAGTACTTC. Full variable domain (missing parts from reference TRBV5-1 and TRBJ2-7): KAGVTQTPRYLIKTRGQQVTLSCSPISGHRSVSWYQQTPGQGLQFLFEYFSETQRNKGNFPGRFSGRQFSNSRSEMNVSTLELGDSALYLCASSLAGERDEQYFGPGTRLTVT.

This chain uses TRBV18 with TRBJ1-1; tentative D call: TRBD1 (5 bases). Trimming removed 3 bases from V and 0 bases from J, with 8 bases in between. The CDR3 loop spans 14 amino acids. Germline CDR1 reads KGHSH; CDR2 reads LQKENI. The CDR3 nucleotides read TGTGCCAGCTCACCCGGACATTTGAACACTGAAGCTTTCTTT. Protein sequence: CASSPGHLNTEAFF.

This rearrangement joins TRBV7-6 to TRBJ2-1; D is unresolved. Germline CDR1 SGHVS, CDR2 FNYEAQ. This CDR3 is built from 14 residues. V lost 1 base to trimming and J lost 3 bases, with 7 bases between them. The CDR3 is CASSLDSYYNEQFF. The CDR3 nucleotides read TGTGCCAGCAGCTTAGACAGCTACTACAATGAGCAGTTCTTC. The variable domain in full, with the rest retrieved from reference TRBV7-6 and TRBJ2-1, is GAGVSQSPRYKVTKRGQDVALRCDPISGHVSLYWYRQALGQGPEFLTYFNYEAQQDKSGLPNDRFSAERPEGSISTLTIQRTEQRDSAMYRCASSLDSYYNEQFFGPGTRLTVL.

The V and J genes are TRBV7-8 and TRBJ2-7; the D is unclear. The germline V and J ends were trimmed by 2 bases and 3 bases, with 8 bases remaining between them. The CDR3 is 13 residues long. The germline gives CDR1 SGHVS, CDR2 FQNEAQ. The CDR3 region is CASSLSRNYEQYF. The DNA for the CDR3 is TGTGCCAGCAGCTTATCCAGGAACTACGAGCAGTACTTC. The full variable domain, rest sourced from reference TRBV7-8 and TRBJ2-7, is GAGVSQSPRYKVAKRGQDVALRCDPISGHVSLFWYQQALGQGPEFLTYFQNEAQLDKSGLPSDRFFAERPEGSVSTLKIQRTQQEDSAVYLCASSLSRNYEQYFGPGTRLTVT.

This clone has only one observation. CDR3 in DNA: TGTGCCAGCACATCTGGGACAGACACCGGGGAGCTGTTTTTT. It specifies CASTSGTDTGELFF. This sequence joins TRBV13 and TRBJ2-2; 7 bases are a match to TRBD1. The CDR3 runs 14 residues. J gave up 3 bases and V 7 bases, and 5 bases lay outside the gene matches. The germline V gene encodes CDR1 PRHDT and CDR2 FYEKMQ (reference sequence).

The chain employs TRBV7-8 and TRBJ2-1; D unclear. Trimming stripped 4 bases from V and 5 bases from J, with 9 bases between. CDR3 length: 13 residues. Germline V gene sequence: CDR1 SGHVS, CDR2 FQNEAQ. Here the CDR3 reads CASSSSQHNEQFF. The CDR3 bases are TGTGCCAGCAGCTCCAGTCAGCACAATGAGCAGTTCTTC.

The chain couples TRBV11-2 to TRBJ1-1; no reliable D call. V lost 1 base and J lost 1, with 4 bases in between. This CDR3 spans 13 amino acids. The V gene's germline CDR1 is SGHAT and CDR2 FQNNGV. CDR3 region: CASSLGSNTEAFF. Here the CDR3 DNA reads TGTGCCAGCAGCTTAGGGTCGAACACTGAAGCTTTCTTT.

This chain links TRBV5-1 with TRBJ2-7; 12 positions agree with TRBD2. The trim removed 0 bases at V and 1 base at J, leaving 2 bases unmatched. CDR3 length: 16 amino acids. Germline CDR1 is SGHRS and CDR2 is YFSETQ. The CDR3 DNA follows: TGCGCCAGCAGCTTGGGACTAGCGGGAGCTTCCTACGAGCAGTACTTC. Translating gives CASSLGLAGASYEQYF.